Below, 30 T cell receptor beta chains from the same sample are listed, as sequenced in a study of T cell responses to AZD1222 COVID-19 vaccine. Repertoires were generated with immunoSEQ multiplex PCR, while TCRdb's copy carries only in-frame clones and drops some. This repertoire shows under 150,000 clones, roughly 85% found once; its top ten account for around 8.3%. The sample in question was peripheral blood, obtained 28 days after the second dose of the MenACWY control vaccine. These receptors came from an adult who received the MenACWY meningococcal vaccine as a control.

The chain uses TRBV11-2 and TRBJ1-2; possibly TRBD1 for D (6 bases). Germline V gene data show CDR1 as SGHAT and CDR2 as FQNNGV. The V end was cut by 2 bases, the J end by 3 bases, with 10 bases between. This CDR3 comprises 14 residues. The CDR3 is CASSLPAGDYGYTF. The CDR3 DNA follows: TGTGCCAGCAGCTTACCGGCAGGGGACTATGGCTACACCTTC.

The gene calls are TRBV5-1 and TRBJ1-6; 11 positions agree with TRBD1. The germline V gene encodes CDR1 SGHRS and CDR2 YFSETQ. The trim removed 4 bases at V and 10 bases at J, leaving 13 bases unmatched. This CDR3 is 17 amino acids long. Written as DNA, the CDR3 is TGCGCCAGCAGCCCGGGACAGGGGGGGGAGTTCCGATCACCCCTCCACTTT. Translating it yields CASSPGQGGEFRSPLHF.

V and J are TRBV4-1 and TRBJ1-1; 8 bases match TRBD1. Looked up from germline, CDR1 is MGHRA and CDR2 is YSYEKL. Trimming at V came to 4 bases and at J to 4 bases, leaving 8 bases not matched to a gene. The length of the CDR3 is 15 residues. The CDR3 region has the DNA TGCGCCAGCAGCCTCAGGGGGCTGGAGGGCACTGAAGCTTTCTTT. As protein: CASSLRGLEGTEAFF.

This clone has a single count. The genes are TRBV27 and TRBJ1-6; D gene ambiguous. This CDR3 is built from 13 residues. Looked up from germline, CDR1 is MNHEY and CDR2 is SMNVEV (reference sequence). Trimming cost V 7 bases and J 7 bases, with 11 bases left between them. The CDR3 DNA sequence: TGTGCCAGCACAGTTGATTTGAATTCACCCCTCCACTTT. It yields the protein CASTVDLNSPLHF.

Written as DNA, the CDR3 is TGTGCCATCAGTGAGATCAACACTGAAGCTTTCTTT. This sequence encodes CAISEINTEAFF. The gene calls are TRBV10-3 and TRBJ1-1; D gene unclear. This CDR3 contains 12 residues. V lost 2 bases and J 2 bases, leaving 3 bases between the germline ends. Germline V gene lookup returns CDR1 ENHRY and CDR2 SYGVKD.

The chain links TRBV28 to TRBJ1-5; D uncertain. The CDR3 has 16 residues. Per the germline V gene, CDR1 is MDHEN and CDR2 is SYDVKM. Trimming took 6 bases from V and 2 from J, leaving 17 bases between them. This chain's CDR3 is CASRPSSPLGNQPQHF. The CDR3 DNA reads as TGTGCCAGCAGACCCTCGTCCCCGCTAGGCAATCAGCCCCAGCATTTT.

V gene TRBV28 combines with J gene TRBJ2-1, with TRBD2 identical over 8 bases. The CDR3 spans 16 residues. Per the germline V gene, CDR1 is MDHEN and CDR2 is SYDVKM. The junction had 12 bases not matched to a gene; V was cut back by 7 bases and J by 4 bases. The chain's CDR3 is CASTTGASGWYNEQFF. CDR3 DNA: TGTGCCAGCACCACGGGGGCTAGCGGGTGGTACAATGAGCAGTTCTTC.

This chain joins TRBV29-1 and TRBJ1-4, with 7 nucleotides matching TRBD1. CDR3 size: 14 residues. From germline, CDR1 is SQVTM and CDR2 ANQGSEA. With 8 bases clipped from V and 0 bases from J, the junction kept 6 bases outside the gene matches. CDR3 nucleotides: TGCAGCCTACGGGACAGCTCAACTAATGAAAAACTGTTTTTT. This codes for CSLRDSSTNEKLFF.

This clone was observed a single time. In DNA, the CDR3 is TGTGCCAGCAGCCAAGATCCGATGGGGACCCAGTACTTC. Residues: CASSQDPMGTQYF. This chain links TRBV5-4 with TRBJ2-5; no clear D gene. V lost 4 bases and J 7 bases, leaving 14 bases between the germline ends. Germline-derived CDR1 and CDR2 are SGHNT and YYREEE (reference sequence). The CDR3 runs 13 residues.

Only a few counts were recorded for this clone. This chain connects TRBV4-1 to TRBJ2-7, with D possibly matching TRBD2 (5 bases). CDR1 MGHRA and CDR2 YSYEKL come from the germline V gene. Trimming removed 3 bases from V and 4 bases from J, with 16 bases in between. The CDR3 extends over 15 amino acids. This chain's CDR3 is CASSQGSGVAYEQYF. For the CDR3, the DNA is TGCGCCAGCAGCCAGGGCAGCGGCGTGGCATACGAGCAGTACTTC.

This clone is a singleton in its sample. The junction departs from the called germline gene at one end, perhaps through a read error. The chain carries TRBV7-9 and TRBJ1-5; 7 positions agree with TRBD1. This CDR3 has 13 amino acids. Germline values: CDR1 SEHNR, CDR2 FQNEAQ (reference sequence). The CDR3 protein is CASSLGSTGLVQF. The DNA for the CDR3 is TGTGCCAGCAGCTTAGGTTCGACAGGGCTCGTCCAGTTT.

The gene calls are TRBV2 and TRBJ1-6; D might be TRBD1 (5 bases). V shed 8 bases and J shed 5 bases, with 10 bases lying between them. CDR1 and CDR2 from the germline V gene are SNHLY and FYNNEI. This CDR3 is built from 13 residues. This chain's CDR3 is CASGRADNSPLHF. In nucleotides, the CDR3 is TGTGCCAGCGGCAGGGCCGATAATTCACCCCTCCACTTT.

The J gene is TRBJ2-1, the V gene TRBV5-1; 7 bases fit TRBD2. Trimming cost V 0 bases and J 6 bases; bases outside gene matches: 6. The germline V gene has CDR1 SGHRS and CDR2 YFSETQ. The CDR3 spans 15 residues. The CDR3, as DNA: TGCGCCAGCAGCTTGGTTAGCGGGCCTCTCAATGAGCAGTTCTTC. It translates to CASSLVSGPLNEQFF.

The chain uses TRBV5-5 and TRBJ1-2; maybe TRBD1 (6 bases). CDR1 SGHKS and CDR2 YYEKEE come from the germline V gene (reference sequence). V gave up 7 bases and J gave up 4 bases, with 23 bases separating them. CDR3 length equals 16 residues. CDR3 in amino acids: CASQLFGDTSFYGYTF. As DNA, the CDR3 is TGTGCCAGCCAACTTTTCGGGGACACCTCCTTCTATGGCTACACCTTC.

The count of this clone is one. The J gene is TRBJ1-1, the V gene TRBV5-1; D is unclear. CDR3 length: 14 amino acids. CDR1 and CDR2 from the germline V gene are SGHRS and YFSETQ. The V gene lost 2 bases and the J gene lost 3 bases, with 11 bases spanning the gap. The CDR3 sequence is CASSLDSSDTEAFF. The CDR3 nucleotides are TGCGCCAGCAGCTTAGACTCGTCTGACACTGAAGCTTTCTTT.

The chain employs TRBV24-1 and TRBJ2-3, with D tentatively TRBD1 or TRBD2 (5 bases each). The V gene's germline CDR1 is KGHDR and CDR2 SFDVKD. This CDR3 is 15 amino acids long. With 2 bases removed from V and 1 base from J, the gap between germline ends came to 9 bases. CDR3: CATSDSGRGTDTQYF. The CDR3 DNA is TGTGCCACCAGTGATTCGGGGCGTGGCACAGATACGCAGTATTTT.

The rearrangement links TRBV28 to TRBJ2-5, with D tentatively TRBD1 or TRBD2 (5 bases each). Trimming left V 5 bases short and J 3 bases short, with 13 bases between. From germline, CDR1 is MDHEN and CDR2 SYDVKM. This CDR3 is 14 amino acids long. The CDR3 loop reads CASSPTVREETQYF. CDR3 DNA: TGTGCCAGCAGTCCGACAGTGCGGGAAGAGACCCAGTACTTC.

This rearrangement joins TRBV29-1 to TRBJ1-2; D is possibly TRBD1 (5 bases). The ends were cut back, 6 bases at V and 2 bases at J, with 16 bases in the middle. Germline CDR1 and CDR2: SQVTM and ANQGSEA. There are 14 residues in the CDR3. In DNA form, the CDR3 reads TGCAGCGTGTCCTGGGGGGGAGCCAACTATGGCTACACCTTC. Translation: CSVSWGGANYGYTF. Full variable domain (missing parts from reference TRBV29-1 and TRBJ1-2): SAVISQKPSRDICQRGTSLTIQCQVDSQVTMMFWYRQQPGQSLTLIATANQGSEATYESGFVIDKFPISRPNLTFSTLTVSNMSPEDSSIYLCSVSWGGANYGYTFGSGTRLTVV.

The V call is TRBV2, the J call TRBJ1-1; D may be TRBD1 (6 bases). Trimming removed 2 bases at V and 1 base at J, with 8 bases between. Germline V gene data show CDR1 as SNHLY and CDR2 as FYNNEI. The CDR3 is 14 amino acids. CDR3 bases: TGTGCCAGCAGTGAATACAGGGAGAACACTGAAGCTTTCTTT. Its protein is CASSEYRENTEAFF.

The V call is TRBV18, the J call TRBJ1-5; D unclear. Germline CDR1 reads KGHSH; CDR2 reads LQKENI. The CDR3 is 13 amino acids. Trimming removed 6 bases at V and 6 bases at J, with 12 bases between. The CDR3 here is CASSPGFVQPQHF. CDR3 nucleotide sequence: TGTGCCAGCTCGCCCGGATTCGTTCAGCCCCAGCATTTT.

This chain connects TRBV7-3 to TRBJ2-2; D is undetermined. The germline gives CDR1 SGHTA, CDR2 FQGTGA. The ends were cut back, 2 bases at V and 3 bases at J, with 7 bases in the middle. CDR3 length equals 14 residues. CDR3 amino acids: CASSLGLYTGELFF. The CDR3 bases are TGTGCCAGCAGCTTAGGGCTTTACACCGGGGAGCTGTTTTTT.

The chain has TRBV6-2 or TRBV6-3 and TRBJ1-2; the D gene is possibly TRBD1 (6 bases). Germline V gene data show CDR1 as MNHEY and CDR2 as SVGEGT. This CDR3 has 14 residues. V lost 5 bases and J 5 bases, leaving 15 bases between the germline ends. The CDR3 bases are TGTGCCAGCAGTCCCGCAGGGGCCCTTTATGGCTACACCTTC. This gives the protein CASSPAGALYGYTF.

The chain links TRBV19 to TRBJ1-2, with TRBD1 as a possible D gene (6 bases). With 3 bases removed from V and 8 bases from J, the gap between germline ends came to 22 bases. Germline CDR1 is LNHDA and CDR2 is SQIVND (reference sequence). The CDR3 sequence is 16 residues long. This CDR3 is CASSIVSRTAGRGYTF. CDR3 coding DNA: TGTGCCAGTAGTATCGTCAGTCGGACAGCCGGGAGAGGCTACACCTTC.

The chain uses TRBV6-4 and TRBJ2-2, with 9 bases fitting TRBD2. The CDR3 length is 15 residues. V was clipped by 6 bases and J by 1 base; unmatched bases: 3. Germline values: CDR1 MRHNA, CDR2 SNTAGT. In nucleotides, the CDR3 is TGTGCCAGCAGAATACTAGCGGGGAACACCGGGGAGCTGTTTTTT. The encoded protein is CASRILAGNTGELFF.

The chain uses TRBV7-9 and TRBJ2-5, with 8 bases lining up with TRBD1. Per germline, CDR1 SEHNR and CDR2 FQNEAQ (reference sequence). The CDR3 contains 14 residues. With 1 base clipped from V and 8 bases from J, the junction kept 6 bases outside the gene matches. The CDR3 coding sequence is TGTGCCAGCAGCTTAGACGGGACAGGAATCACCCAGTACTTC. Its protein is CASSLDGTGITQYF.

The chain combines TRBV7-2 with TRBJ2-3; tentative D call: TRBD1 (6 bases). V lost 5 bases to trimming and J lost 1 base, with 10 bases between them. CDR1 and CDR2 from the germline V gene are SGHTA and FQGNSA. The CDR3 contains 14 residues. CDR3 in amino acids: CASSTRTGTDTQYF. CDR3 nucleotides: TGTGCCAGCAGCACCCGGACAGGCACAGATACGCAGTATTTT. Full variable domain (remainder filled in from reference TRBV7-2 and TRBJ2-3): GAGVSQSPSNKVTEKGKDVELRCDPISGHTALYWYRQSLGQGLEFLIYFQGNSAPDKSGLPSDRFSAERTGGSVSTLTIQRTQQEDSAVYLCASSTRTGTDTQYFGPGTRLTVL.

This clone has only one observation. This CDR3 reads CASSPVVSGNTIYF. The CDR3 DNA is TGTGCCAGCAGCCCCGTGGTTTCTGGAAACACCATATATTTT. The chain combines TRBV2 with TRBJ1-3; D unresolved. This CDR3 has 14 residues. The germline gives CDR1 SNHLY, CDR2 FYNNEI. Trimming shortened V by 6 bases and J by 1 base, and 10 bases separated the two germline ends.

The chain combines TRBV6-4 with TRBJ2-1; maybe TRBD1 (5 bases). The CDR3 covers 15 residues. Germline V lookup: CDR1 MRHNA, CDR2 SNTAGT. The V end lost 6 bases, the J end lost 0 bases, and 12 bases lay between the germline ends. The CDR3 loop reads CASSRDSPSYNEQFF. The CDR3 coding sequence is TGTGCCAGCAGCAGAGACAGCCCCTCCTACAATGAGCAGTTCTTC.

The V gene is TRBV19, the J gene TRBJ1-2; D perhaps matches TRBD1 (6 bases). Trimming pared 5 bases from V and 5 bases from J, leaving 12 bases between. From germline, CDR1 is LNHDA and CDR2 SQIVND (reference sequence). The CDR3 covers 13 residues. The CDR3, as DNA: TGTGCCAGTAGTGGCAGGGGCAAGTATGGCTACACCTTC. Translated, it gives CASSGRGKYGYTF.

The rearrangement joins TRBV14 to TRBJ2-4; no reliable D call. V lost 4 bases, J lost 5 bases, and 6 bases lay in between. The V gene's germline CDR1 is SGHDN and CDR2 FVKESK. The CDR3 has 12 amino acids. For the CDR3, the DNA is TGTGCCAGCAGCCGGGTAGAAAACATTCAGTACTTC. Protein: CASSRVENIQYF.